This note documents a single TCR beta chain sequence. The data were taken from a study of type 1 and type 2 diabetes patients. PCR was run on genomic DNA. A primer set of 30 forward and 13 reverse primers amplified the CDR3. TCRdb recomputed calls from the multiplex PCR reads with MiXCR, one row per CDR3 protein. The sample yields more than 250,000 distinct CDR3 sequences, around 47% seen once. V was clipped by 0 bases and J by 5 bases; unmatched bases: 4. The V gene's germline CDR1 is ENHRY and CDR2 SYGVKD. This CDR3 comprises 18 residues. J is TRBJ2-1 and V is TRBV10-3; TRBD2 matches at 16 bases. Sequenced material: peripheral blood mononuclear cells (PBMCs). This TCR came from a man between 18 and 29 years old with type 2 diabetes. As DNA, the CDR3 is TGTGCCATCAGTGAGTCGGGACTAGCGGGAGGGCCCCACAATGAGCAGTTCTTC. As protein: CAISESGLAGGPHNEQFF.